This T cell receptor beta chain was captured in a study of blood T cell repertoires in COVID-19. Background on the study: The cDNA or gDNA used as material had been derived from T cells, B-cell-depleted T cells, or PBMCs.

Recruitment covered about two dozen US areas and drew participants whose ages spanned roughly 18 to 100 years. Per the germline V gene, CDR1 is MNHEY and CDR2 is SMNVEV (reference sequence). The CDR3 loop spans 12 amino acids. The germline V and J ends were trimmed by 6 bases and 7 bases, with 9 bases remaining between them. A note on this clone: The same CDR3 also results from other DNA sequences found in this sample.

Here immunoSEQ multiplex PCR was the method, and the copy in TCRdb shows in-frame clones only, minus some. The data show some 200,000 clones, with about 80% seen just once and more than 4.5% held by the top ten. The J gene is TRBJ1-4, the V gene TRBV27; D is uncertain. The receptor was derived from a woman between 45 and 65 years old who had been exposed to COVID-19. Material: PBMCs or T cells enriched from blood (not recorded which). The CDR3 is CASSLRGEKLFF. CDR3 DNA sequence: TGTGCCAGCAGCCTTCGCGGTGAAAAACTGTTTTTT.